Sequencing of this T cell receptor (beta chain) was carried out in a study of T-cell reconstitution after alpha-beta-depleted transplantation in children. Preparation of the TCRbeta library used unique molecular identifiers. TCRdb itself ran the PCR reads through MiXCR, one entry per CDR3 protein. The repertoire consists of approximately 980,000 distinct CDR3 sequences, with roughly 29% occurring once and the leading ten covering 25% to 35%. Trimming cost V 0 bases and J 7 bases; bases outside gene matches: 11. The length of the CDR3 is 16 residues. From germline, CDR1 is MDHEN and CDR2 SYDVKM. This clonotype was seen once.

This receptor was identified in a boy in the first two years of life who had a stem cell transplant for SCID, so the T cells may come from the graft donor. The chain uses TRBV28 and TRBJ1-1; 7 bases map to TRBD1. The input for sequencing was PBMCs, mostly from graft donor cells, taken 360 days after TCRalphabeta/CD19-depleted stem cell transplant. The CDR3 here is CASSLWAGGKVGEAFF. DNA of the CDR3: TGTGCCAGCAGTTTATGGGCAGGGGGAAAGGTTGGTGAAGCTTTCTTT.